The clone carrying this T cell receptor beta chain came up many times. The second PCR ran about 6 to 11 cycles with a sample-barcoded 5' primer and J-beta primers. TCRdb analysed the 5' RACE reads with MiXCR anew, one entry per CDR3 protein. Among approximately 1,000,000 distinct CDR3 sequences listed, 40% to 50% were seen once. This sample was taken from a study of blood T cells in healthy people across ages. V shed 3 bases and J shed 3 bases, with 9 bases lying between them. CDR3 length: 12 amino acids. CDR1 and CDR2 from the germline V gene are DFQATT and SNEGSKA (reference sequence). This chain connects TRBV20-1 to TRBJ2-7; unclear D gene. The source material was blood. This sequence originates from a woman aged 60-75 years in good health. The CDR3 DNA reads TGCAGTGCTAGCCCCGACGGCTACGAGCAGTACTTC. Its translation is CSASPDGYEQYF.